A selection of T cell receptor beta chains follows, all from one sample in a study of patients and donors after allogeneic stem cell transplantation. MiXCR was run by TCRdb on the RT-PCR reads, yielding one entry per CDR3 protein. The repertoire consists of roughly 140,000 distinct CDR3 sequences, with approximately 40% occurring once and the leading ten covering 40% to 55%. Sequencing was done on a sample of blood, either unsorted or a sorted T cell fraction (not recorded which). These receptor sequences come from a human donor who was either an allogeneic HSCT recipient or a stem cell or donor lymphocyte infusion donor (not recorded which). It is not recorded whose cells these are; they may come from a transplant donor. The CDR3 runs from the conserved cysteine through the conserved F or W. A D gene is named only where the DNA matches it firmly. The size of a clone is reported for some rows only, either as once, few or many, or as a class for expanded clones.

D: TRBD1
size: few
V: TRBV25-1
length: 16
J: TRBJ1-2
CDR3: CASSGRPGQTWHGYTF
DNA: TGTGCCAGCAGTGGACGCCCGGGACAGACGTGGCATGGCTACACCTTC

D: NA
size: NA
V: TRBV10-3
length: 14
J: TRBJ1-1
CDR3: CAISLGKGRTEAFF
DNA: TGTGCCATCAGTCTGGGGAAGGGGAGGACTGAAGCTTTCTTT

D: NA
size: few
V: TRBV5-5
length: 13
J: TRBJ1-1
CDR3: CASSLLDDTEAFF
DNA: TGTGCCAGCAGCTTGTTGGACGACACTGAAGCTTTCTTT

D: NA
size: few
V: TRBV7-3
length: 14
J: TRBJ2-2
CDR3: CASSLYRDTGELFF
DNA: TGTGCCAGCAGCTTGTACAGGGACACCGGGGAGCTGTTTTTT

D: NA
size: few
V: TRBV20-1
length: 14
J: TRBJ2-7
CDR3: CSAPAVARIYEQYF
DNA: TGCAGTGCACCCGCAGTAGCCCGGATCTACGAGCAGTACTTC

D: NA
size: NA
V: TRBV29-1
length: 14
J: TRBJ2-2
CDR3: CSVDRGGNTGELFF
DNA: TGCAGCGTTGACAGGGGCGGGAACACCGGGGAGCTGTTTTTT

D: NA
size: NA
V: TRBV20-1
length: 14
J: TRBJ1-1
CDR3: CSARDTGIGTEAFF
DNA: TGCAGTGCTAGAGATACTGGGATAGGCACTGAAGCTTTCTTT

D: NA
size: NA
V: TRBV29-1
length: 11
J: TRBJ1-2
CDR3: CSVELGEVYTF
DNA: TGCAGCGTTGAATTGGGGGAGGTCTACACCTTC

D: NA
size: NA
V: TRBV12-5
length: 15
J: TRBJ2-3
CDR3: CASGQGQFSTDTQYF
DNA: TGTGCTAGTGGGCAAGGACAGTTCAGCACAGATACGCAGTATTTT

D: TRBD1
size: few
V: TRBV27
length: 15
J: TRBJ1-5
CDR3: CASSEQGRSNQPQHF
DNA: TGTGCCAGCAGTGAACAGGGGCGAAGCAATCAGCCCCAGCATTTT

D: NA
size: NA
V: TRBV9
length: 14
J: TRBJ2-2
CDR3: CASSAAFGPGELFF
DNA: TGTGCCAGCAGCGCCGCCTTTGGCCCCGGGGAGCTGTTTTTT

D: NA
size: few
V: TRBV3-1
length: 16
J: TRBJ1-2
CDR3: CASSRGPVGANYGYTF
DNA: TGTGCCAGCAGCCGCGGTCCGGTGGGAGCTAACTATGGCTACACCTTC

D: TRBD2
size: NA
V: TRBV28
length: 17
J: TRBJ2-5
CDR3: CASSLLAGRGYQETQYF
DNA: TGTGCCAGCAGTTTACTAGCGGGGAGGGGGTACCAAGAGACCCAGTACTTC

D: TRBD1
size: few
V: TRBV28
length: 15
J: TRBJ1-4
CDR3: CASSRTGGTNEKLFF
DNA: TGTGCCAGCAGTCGGACAGGGGGCACTAATGAAAAACTGTTTTTT

D: NA
size: NA
V: TRBV4-3
length: 14
J: TRBJ1-1
CDR3: CASSQGRGRAEAFF
DNA: TGCGCCAGCAGCCAAGGACGGGGGAGGGCTGAAGCTTTCTTT

D: NA
size: NA
V: TRBV6-5
length: 16
J: TRBJ1-5
CDR3: CASSYSPQGSNQPQHF
DNA: TGTGCCAGCAGTTATTCCCCCCAGGGGAGCAATCAGCCCCAGCATTTT

D: NA
size: NA
V: TRBV12-3/TRBV12-4
length: 15
J: TRBJ2-3
CDR3: CASSLLLEDTDTQYF
DNA: TGTGCCAGCAGTTTGTTACTTGAAGACACAGATACGCAGTATTTT

D: NA
size: NA
V: TRBV24-1
length: 15
J: TRBJ2-2
CDR3: CATSDLPGNTGELFF
DNA: TGTGCCACCAGTGATTTGCCAGGGAACACCGGGGAGCTGTTTTTT

D: NA
size: NA
V: TRBV12-3/TRBV12-4
length: 14
J: TRBJ1-2
CDR3: CASTSLRRGYGYTF
DNA: TGTGCCAGCACTTCCCTCCGGCGGGGCTATGGCTACACCTTC

D: NA
size: few
V: TRBV14
length: 17
J: TRBJ2-1
CDR3: CASSQAAGRFSYNEQFF
DNA: TGTGCCAGCAGCCAAGCAGCTGGGCGGTTCTCCTACAATGAGCAGTTCTTC

D: NA
size: NA
V: TRBV27
length: 13
J: TRBJ1-2
CDR3: CASRPAGNYGYTF
DNA: TGTGCCAGCAGGCCTGCAGGGAACTATGGCTACACCTTC

D: TRBD1
size: NA
V: TRBV20-1
length: 17
J: TRBJ1-5
CDR3: CSAPRPGTAISNQPQHF
DNA: TGCAGTGCCCCTCGCCCCGGGACAGCGATTAGCAATCAGCCCCAGCATTTT

D: NA
size: NA
V: TRBV5-5
length: 16
J: TRBJ2-7
CDR3: CASSPFPKGTPYEQYF
DNA: TGTGCCAGCAGCCCGTTCCCGAAGGGTACCCCCTACGAGCAGTACTTC

D: NA
size: few
V: TRBV12-3/TRBV12-4
length: 14
J: TRBJ1-4
CDR3: CASSPGTIPEKLFF
DNA: TGTGCCAGCAGCCCCGGGACAATTCCTGAAAAATTGTTTTTT

D: NA
size: few
V: TRBV7-9
length: 14
J: TRBJ1-1
CDR3: CASSLAGSGGEAFF
DNA: TGTGCCAGCAGCTTAGCGGGGTCTGGAGGAGAAGCTTTCTTT

D: NA
size: NA
V: TRBV20-1
length: 12
J: TRBJ2-2
CDR3: CSATGRPGELFF
DNA: TGCAGTGCTACTGGGCGTCCCGGGGAGCTGTTTTTT

D: NA
size: NA
V: TRBV13
length: 13
J: TRBJ2-2
CDR3: CASSLGTAGELFF
DNA: TGTGCCAGCAGCTTAGGAACAGCCGGGGAGCTGTTTTTT

D: NA
size: few
V: TRBV7-8
length: 15
J: TRBJ1-6
CDR3: CASSLGRGVGSPLHF
DNA: TGTGCCAGCAGCTTAGGCCGGGGGGTAGGTTCACCCCTCCACTTT

D: NA
size: NA
V: TRBV24-1
length: 13
J: TRBJ2-5
CDR3: CATSDQYQETQYF
DNA: TGTGCCACCAGTGACCAATACCAAGAGACCCAGTACTTC

D: NA
size: once
V: TRBV7-6
length: 13
J: TRBJ1-6
CDR3: CASSLAQGGPLHF
DNA: TGTGCCAGCAGCTTAGCTCAGGGCGGACCCCTCCACTTT

D: TRBD2
size: once
V: TRBV12-3/TRBV12-4
length: 15
J: TRBJ2-3
CDR3: CASSPAGGSADTQYF
DNA: TGTGCCAGCAGTCCAGCGGGGGGGTCCGCAGATACGCAGTATTTT

D: NA
size: few
V: TRBV7-9
length: 15
J: TRBJ1-3
CDR3: CASSTDRTSGNTIYF
DNA: TGTGCCAGCAGCACCGACAGGACCTCTGGAAACACCATATATTTT